This entry lists 25 T cell receptor beta chains sequenced from one sample in a study of T-cell reconstitution after alpha-beta-depleted transplantation in children. Preparation of the TCRbeta library involved a method that used unique molecular identifiers. One entry per CDR3 protein results from TCRdb running MiXCR on the PCR reads. In the table there are about 300,000 distinct CDR3 sequences, roughly a tenth of which are singletons. The sequenced sample was PBMCs, obtained before TCRalphabeta/CD19-depleted stem cell transplant. The receptors here all came from a boy younger than two with acute myeloid leukemia, due to receive a stem cell transplant.

This clonotype appeared many times. CDR3 sequence: CASSYVRRGTQYF. The CDR3 DNA follows: TGTGCCAGCAGTTACGTCAGACGGGGGACCCAGTACTTC. The chain links TRBV6-5 to TRBJ2-5; weak D call: TRBD2 (5 bases). Germline CDR1 is MNHEY and CDR2 is SVGAGI. The CDR3 spans 13 residues. The V end was cut by 2 bases, the J end by 7 bases, with 11 bases between.

V is TRBV4-2 and J is TRBJ2-5; D not resolved. The CDR3 loop spans 12 amino acids. Germline assignment: CDR1 LGHNA and CDR2 YNFKEQ. The ends were cut back, 4 bases at V and 6 bases at J, with 9 bases in the middle. Here the CDR3 DNA reads TGTGCCAGCAGCCTTAGTGGAAAGACCCAGTACTTC. Protein sequence: CASSLSGKTQYF.

The genes are TRBV9 and TRBJ2-1; 10 bases agree with TRBD2. This CDR3 is 16 amino acids long. Germline V CDR1 and CDR2: SGDLS, YYNGEE. Germline trimming cut 0 bases from V and 4 bases from J; bases unmatched to any gene: 4. For the CDR3, the DNA is TGTGCCAGCAGCGTAGACCGAGCGGGGGGGTACAATGAGCAGTTCTTC. This encodes CASSVDRAGGYNEQFF.

This clonotype was detected ten times or more. The chain combines TRBV7-9 with TRBJ1-5, with 9 bases aligning to TRBD1. The germline gives CDR1 SEHNR, CDR2 FQNEAQ (reference sequence). Germline trimming cut 1 base from V and 2 bases from J; bases unmatched to any gene: 9. The CDR3 length is 18 residues. The CDR3 sequence: CASSLGVPGQGGNQPQHF. The CDR3 nucleotides read TGTGCCAGCAGCTTAGGGGTCCCGGGACAGGGAGGCAATCAGCCCCAGCATTTT.

This clonotype was recorded many times. The V and J genes are TRBV6-2 or TRBV6-3 and TRBJ1-5, with 9 nucleotides matching TRBD1. The CDR3 contains 15 residues. From germline, CDR1 is MNHEY and CDR2 SVGEGT. V was clipped by 6 bases and J by 2 bases; unmatched bases: 5. CDR3 sequence (DNA): TGTGCCAGCAGCCCGGACAGGGGACGCAATCAGCCCCAGCATTTT. Translating it yields CASSPDRGRNQPQHF.

This clonotype has at least ten counts. J is TRBJ2-7 and V is TRBV29-1; 9 bases are shared with TRBD1. The germline gives CDR1 SQVTM, CDR2 ANQGSEA. The CDR3 is 13 amino acids. Trimming cost V 6 bases and J 4 bases; bases outside gene matches: 7. DNA for the CDR3: TGCAGCGTCTCCGGGACAGGGCTGTACGAGCAGTACTTC. It yields the protein CSVSGTGLYEQYF.

In nucleotides, the CDR3 is TGCGCCAGCAGCCAAGATGGGGCCCCCTCCCAAGAGACCCAGTACTTC. Translating it yields CASSQDGAPSQETQYF. The chain is built from TRBV4-1 and TRBJ2-5, with a tentative D call TRBD1 (5 bases). Germline CDR1 MGHRA, CDR2 YSYEKL. V lost 0 bases and J lost 1, with 12 bases in between. The CDR3 is 16 residues long.

This clonotype appeared many times. This chain uses TRBV2 with TRBJ2-7; 11 nucleotides line up with TRBD2. The ends lost 2 bases at V and 5 bases at J; junction bases unmatched: 5. This CDR3 has 15 residues. The germline CDR1 and CDR2 sequences are SNHLY and FYNNEI. The CDR3, as DNA: TGTGCCAGCAGTGAATTGACTAGCGGGAATGACGAGCAGTACTTC. Its protein is CASSELTSGNDEQYF.

There are many counts of this clonotype. The chain combines TRBV28 with TRBJ2-5; D is ambiguous. Trimming shortened V by 6 bases and J by 7 bases, and 21 bases separated the two germline ends. The germline V gene has CDR1 MDHEN and CDR2 SYDVKM. The CDR3 length is 15 residues. CDR3 nucleotide sequence: TGTGCCAGCAGCGCCCCCCCTAGTGCCCGCGGGACCCAGTACTTC. This encodes CASSAPPSARGTQYF.

This clonotype appeared a few times. The chain uses TRBV7-8 and TRBJ2-7; D not certain. The CDR3 contains 14 residues. Trimming left V 2 bases short and J 3 bases short, with 11 bases between. From germline, CDR1 is SGHVS and CDR2 FQNEAQ. CDR3 sequence: CASSLSSFVYEQYF. In nucleotides, the CDR3 is TGTGCCAGCAGCTTATCAAGTTTTGTCTACGAGCAGTACTTC.

This clonotype was detected many times. The CDR3 coding sequence is TGCAGCGTTATCAGCTCTGGGGCCAACGTCCTGACTTTC. This encodes CSVISSGANVLTF. The genes are TRBV29-1 and TRBJ2-6; D is uncertain. Germline-derived CDR1 and CDR2 are SQVTM and ANQGSEA. The CDR3 totals 13 residues. V lost 5 bases and J 0 bases, leaving 5 bases between the germline ends.

The V and J genes are TRBV18 and TRBJ2-3; D might be TRBD1 or TRBD2, each matching 5 bases. Trimming cost V 2 bases and J 8 bases, with 11 bases left between them. CDR1 is KGHSH and CDR2 is LQKENI in the germline V gene. The CDR3 is made up of 13 amino acids. The CDR3 is CASSPAGRVTQYF. CDR3 in DNA: TGTGCCAGCTCACCAGCAGGGCGGGTTACGCAGTATTTT.

This clonotype was observed many times. CDR3 sequence reads: CSGSGLAFYEQYF. In DNA form, the CDR3 reads TGCAGTGGCTCGGGACTAGCGTTCTACGAGCAGTACTTC. V usage is TRBV20-1 and J usage is TRBJ2-7, with TRBD2 identical over 10 bases. Germline V gives CDR1 DFQATT, CDR2 SNEGSKA (reference sequence). V lost 7 bases, J lost 3 bases, and 6 bases stayed unmatched. This CDR3 is built from 13 residues.

This clonotype was observed many times. The chain has TRBV7-2 and TRBJ2-3, with 9 bases matching TRBD2. The CDR3 extends over 15 amino acids. V was pared by 1 base and J by 6 bases, with 5 bases of the junction left unmatched. From germline, CDR1 is SGHTA and CDR2 FQGNSA. The CDR3 protein is CASSLDAGGPDTQYF. CDR3 DNA sequence: TGTGCCAGCAGCTTAGACGCGGGGGGGCCGGATACGCAGTATTTT.

This clonotype was seen a handful of times. The chain uses TRBV7-9 and TRBJ1-5; D not resolved. The ends were cut back, 5 bases at V and 1 base at J, with 18 bases in the middle. The CDR3 runs 17 residues. The germline V gene encodes CDR1 SEHNR and CDR2 FQNEAQ (reference sequence). The CDR3 region is CASSPYREGLSNQPQHF. CDR3 nucleotide sequence: TGTGCCAGCAGCCCTTACCGTGAGGGCCTGAGCAATCAGCCCCAGCATTTT.

This clonotype appeared a few times. The rearrangement uses TRBV5-5 and TRBJ1-2, with D hard to call. The ends were cut back, 4 bases at V and 2 bases at J, with 9 bases in the middle. This CDR3 has 13 residues. The V gene's germline CDR1 is SGHKS and CDR2 YYEKEE (reference sequence). The CDR3 protein is CASSNKANYGYTF. CDR3 sequence (DNA): TGTGCCAGCAGCAACAAGGCCAACTATGGCTACACCTTC.

This clonotype has ten or more counts. V gene TRBV27 combines with J gene TRBJ1-2; no clear D gene. Looked up from germline, CDR1 is MNHEY and CDR2 is SMNVEV (reference sequence). This CDR3 comprises 13 residues. V lost 6 bases and J 2 bases, leaving 10 bases between the germline ends. This CDR3 reads CASSLTRNYGYTF. The CDR3 DNA follows: TGTGCCAGCAGCTTAACAAGGAACTATGGCTACACCTTC.

At least ten counts were recorded for this clonotype. The chain carries TRBV7-2 and TRBJ2-5, with D perhaps matching TRBD1 or TRBD2 (7 bases each). The V gene's germline CDR1 is SGHTA and CDR2 FQGNSA. Trimming took off 0 bases at V and 4 bases at J, with 12 bases between the two ends. This CDR3 has 15 residues. The CDR3 nucleotides read TGTGCCAGCAGCTTAGCGGCAGGGGGGGGAGAGACCCAGTACTTC. Protein: CASSLAAGGGETQYF.

This rearrangement joins TRBV7-9 to TRBJ1-6, with D possibly TRBD1 on 5 matching bases. This CDR3 comprises 15 residues. Germline V gives CDR1 SEHNR, CDR2 FQNEAQ (reference sequence). V lost 3 bases to trimming and J lost 6 bases, with 12 bases between them. This CDR3 is CASSLGPGSNSPLHF. The CDR3 DNA is TGTGCCAGCAGCTTGGGACCAGGGAGTAATTCACCCCTCCACTTT.

This clonotype was seen repeatedly, ten times or more. The chain employs TRBV29-1 and TRBJ2-7; D is unresolved. Trimming stripped 4 bases from V and 3 bases from J, with 10 bases between. The germline CDR1 and CDR2 sequences are SQVTM and ANQGSEA. The CDR3 totals 12 residues. The CDR3, as DNA: TGCAGCGTTGGGACGGGTCGCTACGAGCAGTACTTC. It encodes CSVGTGRYEQYF.

CDR3 sequence reads: CASSFGYSSYNEQFF. DNA of the CDR3: TGTGCCAGCAGCTTTGGGTATAGCTCCTACAATGAGCAGTTCTTC. The J gene is TRBJ2-1, the V gene TRBV5-8; D not resolved. Germline V CDR1 and CDR2: SGHTS, YDEGEE. The ends were cut back, 2 bases at V and 0 bases at J, with 9 bases in the middle. The CDR3 has 15 residues.

The rearrangement links TRBV7-9 to TRBJ2-4; 9 bases are shared with TRBD1. V shed 6 bases, J shed 7 bases, and the junction held 4 bases outside the gene matches. There are 13 residues in the CDR3. The germline CDR1 and CDR2 sequences are SEHNR and FQNEAQ (reference sequence). Written as DNA, the CDR3 is TGTGCCAGCAGTTTCGACAGGGGGAACATTCAGTACTTC. As protein: CASSFDRGNIQYF.

This clonotype was detected many times. The rearrangement joins TRBV3-1 to TRBJ1-3; D remains unclear. This CDR3 has 12 residues. V lost 1 base, J lost 2 bases, and 0 bases lay in between. CDR1 and CDR2 from the germline V gene are LGHDT and YNNKEL (reference sequence). The CDR3 spells CASSQAGNTIYF. The CDR3, as DNA: TGTGCCAGCAGCCAAGCTGGAAACACCATATATTTT. The full variable domain, completed using reference TRBV3-1 and TRBJ1-3, is DTAVSQTPKYLVTQMGNDKSIKCEQNLGHDTMYWYKQDSKKFLKIMFSYNNKELIINETVPNRFSPKSPDKAHLNLHINSLELGDSAVYFCASSQAGNTIYFGEGSWLTVV.

The chain has TRBV20-1 and TRBJ1-1, with no clear D. Per the germline V gene, CDR1 is DFQATT and CDR2 is SNEGSKA (reference sequence). V lost 2 bases, J lost 2 bases, and 9 bases lay in between. This CDR3 has 13 residues. CDR3 residues: CSARKTDNTEAFF. The CDR3 nucleotides read TGCAGTGCTAGAAAAACAGACAACACTGAAGCTTTCTTT.

This clonotype was seen ten or more times. This rearrangement joins TRBV2 to TRBJ2-7, with a tentative D call TRBD2 (7 bases). Trimming cost V 5 bases and J 2 bases, with 22 bases left between them. This CDR3 spans 17 amino acids. Germline CDR1 is SNHLY and CDR2 is FYNNEI. The CDR3 DNA follows: TGTGCCAGCAGTCCGAGGGTGGGAGGGGGTTACGCCTACGAGCAGTACTTC. Protein product: CASSPRVGGGYAYEQYF.